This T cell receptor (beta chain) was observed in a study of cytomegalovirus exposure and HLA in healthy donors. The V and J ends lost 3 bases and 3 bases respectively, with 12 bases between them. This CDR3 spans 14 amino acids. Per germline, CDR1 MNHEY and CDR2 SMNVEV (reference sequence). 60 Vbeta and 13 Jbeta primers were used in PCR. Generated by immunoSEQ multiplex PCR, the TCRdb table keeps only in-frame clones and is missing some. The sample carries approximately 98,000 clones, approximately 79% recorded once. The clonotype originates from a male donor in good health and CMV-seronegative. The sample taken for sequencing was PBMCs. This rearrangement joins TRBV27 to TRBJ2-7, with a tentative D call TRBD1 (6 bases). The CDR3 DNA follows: TGTGCCAGCAGTTTCGGCAGGGGAGACTACGAGCAGTACTTC. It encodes CASSFGRGDYEQYF.